This is a list of T cell receptor beta chains from one sample in a study of vaccination effects on CD4 cells after COVID-19. Which antigens these TCRs recognize remains unknown. The data were produced by immunoSEQ multiplex PCR, yet TCRdb's version contains in-frame clones alone and is incomplete. This sample yields tens of thousands of clones, of which approximately 79% are seen a single time; 2.8% belongs to the top ten. The material sequenced was CD4+ T cells from PBMCs cultured with HCoV-NL63 spike peptides, taken before COVID-19 vaccination. Source of these receptors: a human donor who received a COVID-19 vaccine. Both conserved end residues are part of each CDR3. D genes are given only for firm matches. Expanded clones are given a class, and other clones once, few, many or no size at all.

V gene: TRBV7-2; J gene: TRBJ1-3; D gene: -; clone size: once; CDR3 DNA: TGTGCCAGCAGCTTAGGGCAGCCTTACTCTGGAAACACCATATATTTT; CDR3 protein: CASSLGQPYSGNTIYF
V gene: TRBV10-3; J gene: TRBJ2-1; D gene: TRBD1; clone size: once; CDR3 DNA: TGTGCCATCAGTGAGGCCGGGACAGGGGGCCTTTACAATGAGCAGTTCTTC; CDR3 protein: CAISEAGTGGLYNEQFF
V gene: TRBV3-1/TRBV3-2; J gene: TRBJ2-1; D gene: -; clone size: -; CDR3 DNA: TGTGCCAGCAGCCAAGATTGGGGGGGCCCGCAGTTCTTC; CDR3 protein: CASSQDWGGPQFF
V gene: TRBV3-1/TRBV3-2; J gene: TRBJ2-2; D gene: -; clone size: -; CDR3 DNA: TGTGCCAGCAGTCGGGTTATGGGGGGGGAGCTGTTTTTT; CDR3 protein: CASSRVMGGELFF
V gene: TRBV4-1; J gene: TRBJ1-2; D gene: -; clone size: -; CDR3 DNA: TGCGCCTGTCGCTCCCCAGGTCGTGGCTACACCTTC; CDR3 protein: CACRSPGRGYTF
V gene: TRBV18; J gene: TRBJ1-5; D gene: -; clone size: -; CDR3 DNA: TGTGCCAGCTCACCACTCAGTGGGACCAATCAGCCCCAGCATTTT; CDR3 protein: CASSPLSGTNQPQHF
V gene: TRBV9; J gene: TRBJ1-1; D gene: -; clone size: -; CDR3 DNA: TGTGCCAGCAGCGTAGTGTCAGGGTTTTCGAACACTGAAGCTTTCTTT; CDR3 protein: CASSVVSGFSNTEAFF
V gene: TRBV3-1/TRBV3-2; J gene: TRBJ1-1; D gene: -; clone size: once; CDR3 DNA: TGTGCCAGCAGCCAAGAACAGAGGGGTGAAGCTTTCTTT; CDR3 protein: CASSQEQRGEAFF
V gene: TRBV6-6; J gene: TRBJ2-1; D gene: -; clone size: -; CDR3 DNA: TGTGCCAGCAGTCATCAGGGCGGAGGGTTCTTC; CDR3 protein: CASSHQGGGFF
V gene: TRBV11-2; J gene: TRBJ1-4; D gene: TRBD1; clone size: -; CDR3 DNA: TGTGCCAGCAGCTTAAGGACAGGGTTGGGTAATGAAAAACTGTTTTTT; CDR3 protein: CASSLRTGLGNEKLFF
V gene: TRBV18; J gene: TRBJ2-1; D gene: TRBD1; clone size: -; CDR3 DNA: TGTGCCAGCTCACCCCAGGACAGGGCCCTCTCCTACAATGAGCAGTTCTTC; CDR3 protein: CASSPQDRALSYNEQFF
V gene: TRBV19; J gene: TRBJ1-3; D gene: -; clone size: few; CDR3 DNA: TGTGCCAGTAGTCGCCCTGGAACAGGAAACACCATATATTTT; CDR3 protein: CASSRPGTGNTIYF
V gene: TRBV2; J gene: TRBJ1-2; D gene: -; clone size: -; CDR3 DNA: TGTGCCAGCAGTGAATCCGCCTATGGCTACACCTTC; CDR3 protein: CASSESAYGYTF
V gene: TRBV7-3; J gene: TRBJ2-1; D gene: -; clone size: few; CDR3 DNA: TGTGCCAGCAGCTCCAGGGTACAAGATGAGCAGTTCTTC; CDR3 protein: CASSSRVQDEQFF
V gene: TRBV7-3; J gene: TRBJ2-5; D gene: -; clone size: -; CDR3 DNA: TGTGCCAGCAGCCGAGACAGACAAGAGACCCAGTACTTC; CDR3 protein: CASSRDRQETQYF
V gene: TRBV24-1; J gene: TRBJ2-2; D gene: TRBD1; clone size: -; CDR3 DNA: TGTGCCACCTTCGCCGCCTTTACAGGGGACACCGGGGAGCTGTTTTTT; CDR3 protein: CATFAAFTGDTGELFF
V gene: TRBV6-5; J gene: TRBJ1-1; D gene: -; clone size: -; CDR3 DNA: TGTGCCAGCAGTTACGAGGGGGGCGCAATGGACACTGAAGCTTTCTTT; CDR3 protein: CASSYEGGAMDTEAFF
V gene: TRBV5-8; J gene: TRBJ2-5; D gene: TRBD1; clone size: -; CDR3 DNA: TGTGCCAGCAGCCCGGACAGGGGTCGCGAGACCCAGTACTTC; CDR3 protein: CASSPDRGRETQYF
V gene: TRBV28; J gene: TRBJ2-4; D gene: TRBD1; clone size: -; CDR3 DNA: TGTGCCAGCAGTCGTTCCGCGGACAGGGCGAGGGCCAAAAACATTCAGTACTTC; CDR3 protein: CASSRSADRARAKNIQYF
V gene: TRBV5-1; J gene: TRBJ2-5; D gene: -; clone size: once; CDR3 DNA: TGCGCCAGCAGCTTGCCGGGGATAGGGGGAGAGACCCAGTACTTC; CDR3 protein: CASSLPGIGGETQYF
V gene: TRBV5-1; J gene: TRBJ2-3; D gene: TRBD1; clone size: -; CDR3 DNA: TGCGCCAGCAGCGACAGGGACGGAGGAAGGAGCACAGATACGCAGTATTTT; CDR3 protein: CASSDRDGGRSTDTQYF
V gene: TRBV24-1; J gene: TRBJ2-5; D gene: -; clone size: -; CDR3 DNA: TGTGCCACCAGGGACGGACCTCGAGAGACCCAGTACTTC; CDR3 protein: CATRDGPRETQYF
V gene: TRBV7-2; J gene: TRBJ2-5; D gene: TRBD2; clone size: -; CDR3 DNA: TGTGCCAGCAGCTTTAGCGGGCGAGAGACCCAGTACTTC; CDR3 protein: CASSFSGRETQYF
V gene: TRBV7-2; J gene: TRBJ1-3; D gene: -; clone size: -; CDR3 DNA: TGTGCCAGCAGCTTAGTTAGGGTAGCTGGAAACACCATATATTTT; CDR3 protein: CASSLVRVAGNTIYF
V gene: TRBV7-2; J gene: TRBJ1-6; D gene: TRBD1; clone size: -; CDR3 DNA: TGTGCCAGCAGTTTGCAGGGGGGATATTCACCCCTCCACTTT; CDR3 protein: CASSLQGGYSPLHF
V gene: TRBV15; J gene: TRBJ1-1; D gene: -; clone size: -; CDR3 DNA: TGTGCCACCAGCAGACCCCTCAGCGGGGGGAACACTGAAGCTTTCTTT; CDR3 protein: CATSRPLSGGNTEAFF
V gene: TRBV9; J gene: TRBJ1-2; D gene: -; clone size: once; CDR3 DNA: TGTGCCAGCAGCAGTGACGAGCCACCCTACGGCTACACCTTC; CDR3 protein: CASSSDEPPYGYTF
V gene: TRBV7-2; J gene: TRBJ2-3; D gene: -; clone size: -; CDR3 DNA: TGTGCCAGCAGCTCGACCCCGGGACTTACGCAGTATTTT; CDR3 protein: CASSSTPGLTQYF
V gene: TRBV4-1; J gene: TRBJ2-2; D gene: -; clone size: once; CDR3 DNA: TGCGCCAGCAGCTTACCCGGCTCCCTGGACGGGGAGCTGTTTTTT; CDR3 protein: CASSLPGSLDGELFF
V gene: TRBV2; J gene: TRBJ2-3; D gene: TRBD1; clone size: -; CDR3 DNA: TGTGCCAGCAGACCTGACAGGGCGGGCACAGATACGCAGTATTTT; CDR3 protein: CASRPDRAGTDTQYF
V gene: TRBV5-6; J gene: TRBJ2-4; D gene: -; clone size: -; CDR3 DNA: TGTGCCAGCAGCTTGGCAATAGCCAAAAACATTCAGTACTTC; CDR3 protein: CASSLAIAKNIQYF
V gene: TRBV5-1; J gene: TRBJ1-2; D gene: -; clone size: once; CDR3 DNA: TGCGCCAGCGGCAGATTTGACAGTAACTATGGCTACACCTTC; CDR3 protein: CASGRFDSNYGYTF
V gene: TRBV7-2; J gene: TRBJ2-1; D gene: -; clone size: -; CDR3 DNA: TGTGCCAGCAGCTTAGGGGGGTCCTACAATGAGCAGTTCTTC; CDR3 protein: CASSLGGSYNEQFF
V gene: TRBV27; J gene: TRBJ1-2; D gene: -; clone size: -; CDR3 DNA: TGTGCCAGCAGCCGAGGAGGGACGCAGAATTTTTATGGCTACACCTTC; CDR3 protein: CASSRGGTQNFYGYTF
V gene: TRBV4-1; J gene: TRBJ2-6; D gene: -; clone size: once; CDR3 DNA: TGCGCCAGCAGCCAAGATCGAAGCACCTCTGGGGCCAACGTCCTGACTTTC; CDR3 protein: CASSQDRSTSGANVLTF
V gene: TRBV7-8; J gene: TRBJ2-5; D gene: -; clone size: -; CDR3 DNA: TGTGCCAGCAGCTCCCACGTAAGGGATGGAGAGACCCAGTACTTC; CDR3 protein: CASSSHVRDGETQYF
V gene: TRBV5-1; J gene: TRBJ1-4; D gene: TRBD1; clone size: -; CDR3 DNA: TGCGCCAGCAGCTCCCAGGGGGGGCTGACTGAAAAACTGTTTTTT; CDR3 protein: CASSSQGGLTEKLFF
V gene: TRBV5-5; J gene: TRBJ1-6; D gene: TRBD1; clone size: -; CDR3 DNA: TGTGCCAGCAGCGGAGGAACCGGGACAGCTAATTCACCCCTCCACTTT; CDR3 protein: CASSGGTGTANSPLHF
V gene: TRBV7-2; J gene: TRBJ1-3; D gene: TRBD1; clone size: -; CDR3 DNA: TGTGCCAGCAGCTCAGCCCAGGGGGCAGGAAACACCATATATTTT; CDR3 protein: CASSSAQGAGNTIYF
V gene: TRBV21-1; J gene: TRBJ1-1; D gene: -; clone size: -; CDR3 DNA: TGTGCCAGCAGCAAATTCTTGAACACTGAAGCTTTCTTT; CDR3 protein: CASSKFLNTEAFF
V gene: TRBV12-5; J gene: TRBJ2-1; D gene: TRBD1; clone size: -; CDR3 DNA: TGTGCTAGTGGTTTAGGACAGGGGTGGTCCAATGAGCAGTTCTTC; CDR3 protein: CASGLGQGWSNEQFF
V gene: TRBV5-1; J gene: TRBJ1-4; D gene: -; clone size: -; CDR3 DNA: TGCGCCAGCAGCTACAGGGACTTAAATGAAAAACTGTTTTTT; CDR3 protein: CASSYRDLNEKLFF
V gene: TRBV5-8; J gene: TRBJ2-3; D gene: -; clone size: -; CDR3 DNA: TGTGCCAGCCCGCTTTCCTTCCTTTCGAGGGGGAGAGATACGCAGTATTTT; CDR3 protein: CASPLSFLSRGRDTQYF
V gene: TRBV18; J gene: TRBJ2-3; D gene: -; clone size: -; CDR3 DNA: TGTGCCAGCTCGCCGCAACTAGCTCTGAGCACAGATACGCAGTATTTT; CDR3 protein: CASSPQLALSTDTQYF
V gene: TRBV3-1/TRBV3-2; J gene: TRBJ2-6; D gene: -; clone size: few; CDR3 DNA: TGTGCCAGCAGCCAATCGGGGCCTTTCCTCCTTCCTGGGGCCAACGTCCTGACTTTC; CDR3 protein: CASSQSGPFLLPGANVLTF
V gene: TRBV3-1/TRBV3-2; J gene: TRBJ1-4; D gene: TRBD1; clone size: few; CDR3 DNA: TGTGCCAGCAGCCCGCGCGGACAGGGCTGGAGTGAAAAACTGTTTTTT; CDR3 protein: CASSPRGQGWSEKLFF
V gene: TRBV6-5; J gene: TRBJ2-3; D gene: -; clone size: -; CDR3 DNA: TGTGCCAGCAGTTACGATGGAGGGGGCACAGATACGCAGTATTTT; CDR3 protein: CASSYDGGGTDTQYF
V gene: TRBV28; J gene: TRBJ1-2; D gene: -; clone size: -; CDR3 DNA: TGTGCCAGCAGGTCACCGGCCTCGGCAGGCTATGGCTACACCTTC; CDR3 protein: CASRSPASAGYGYTF
V gene: TRBV7-2; J gene: TRBJ1-3; D gene: -; clone size: few; CDR3 DNA: TGTGCCAGCAGCTTAGTAGGACAAGGTTCCTTTGGAAACACCATATATTTT; CDR3 protein: CASSLVGQGSFGNTIYF
V gene: TRBV19; J gene: TRBJ1-1; D gene: -; clone size: -; CDR3 DNA: TGTGCCAGTAGTATAAATTGGGGTACTGAAGCTTTCTTT; CDR3 protein: CASSINWGTEAFF
V gene: TRBV6-5; J gene: TRBJ1-3; D gene: -; clone size: -; CDR3 DNA: TGTGCCAGCAGTCCCTACTCTGGAAACACCATATATTTT; CDR3 protein: CASSPYSGNTIYF
V gene: TRBV6-1; J gene: TRBJ1-2; D gene: TRBD1; clone size: -; CDR3 DNA: TGTGCCAGCAGTGAAACAGGGGGCCCCTATGGCTACACCTTC; CDR3 protein: CASSETGGPYGYTF
V gene: TRBV9; J gene: TRBJ2-2; D gene: TRBD2; clone size: -; CDR3 DNA: TGTGCCAGCAGCGTTAAAAGTAGCGGGGGGGCCAACACCGGGGAGCTGTTTTTT; CDR3 protein: CASSVKSSGGANTGELFF
V gene: TRBV5-5; J gene: TRBJ2-1; D gene: -; clone size: -; CDR3 DNA: TGTGCCAGCAGCTTGGACGGGGTAGGTTACAATGAGCAGTTCTTC; CDR3 protein: CASSLDGVGYNEQFF
V gene: TRBV21-1; J gene: TRBJ2-3; D gene: -; clone size: -; CDR3 DNA: TGTGCCAGCTTTCGGGGGATTGCAGATACGCAGTATTTT; CDR3 protein: CASFRGIADTQYF
V gene: TRBV9; J gene: TRBJ2-2; D gene: -; clone size: -; CDR3 DNA: TGTGCCAGCAGCGTAGGAAGGGTCTCCGGGGAGCTGTTTTTT; CDR3 protein: CASSVGRVSGELFF
V gene: TRBV21-1; J gene: TRBJ1-5; D gene: -; clone size: -; CDR3 DNA: TGTGCCAGCAGCAAAGCCGGGAGCCCTCTGGAAAAGGGGTACAATCAGCCCCAGCATTTT; CDR3 protein: CASSKAGSPLEKGYNQPQHF
V gene: TRBV9; J gene: TRBJ2-5; D gene: TRBD2; clone size: -; CDR3 DNA: TGTGCCAGCGCGGGAGGGACCACCCAAGAGACCCAGTACTTC; CDR3 protein: CASAGGTTQETQYF
V gene: TRBV18; J gene: TRBJ1-6; D gene: -; clone size: -; CDR3 DNA: TGTGCCAGCTCACCGTCAGGGGATTCACCCCTCCACTTT; CDR3 protein: CASSPSGDSPLHF